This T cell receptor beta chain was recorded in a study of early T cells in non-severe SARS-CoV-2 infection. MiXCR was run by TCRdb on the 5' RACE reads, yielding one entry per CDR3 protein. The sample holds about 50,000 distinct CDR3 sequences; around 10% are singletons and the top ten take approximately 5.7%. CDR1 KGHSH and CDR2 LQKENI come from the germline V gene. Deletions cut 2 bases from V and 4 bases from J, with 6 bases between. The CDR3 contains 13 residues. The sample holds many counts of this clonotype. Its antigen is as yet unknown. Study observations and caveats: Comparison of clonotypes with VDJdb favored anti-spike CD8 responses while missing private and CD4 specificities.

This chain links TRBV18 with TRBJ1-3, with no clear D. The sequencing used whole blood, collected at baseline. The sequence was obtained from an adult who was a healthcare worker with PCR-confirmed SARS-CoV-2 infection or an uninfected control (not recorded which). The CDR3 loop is CASSPVEGNTIYF. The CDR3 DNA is TGTGCCAGCTCACCAGTTGAGGGAAACACCATATATTTT.